This T cell receptor beta chain derives from a study of OX40 agonist ivuxolimab in advanced cancers. Study-wide background: Three dose-escalation patients had partial responses: one with hepatocellular carcinoma and two with cutaneous melanoma. Study-wide points: The average count of expanded clones was higher among CD8+ T cells than among CD4+. Partial responders at 0.1-3.0 mg/kg had among the lowest clonal expansion.

About this clone itself: Its antigen is not identified.

Clones were sequenced by immunoSEQ multiplex PCR, and TCRdb holds only the in-frame ones, with some missing. The sample has approximately 100,000 clones, approximately 90% seen once; the top ten hold 0.25% to 0.35%. The V gene lost 5 bases and the J gene lost 2 bases, with 25 bases spanning the gap. Germline V gives CDR1 MDHEN, CDR2 SYDVKM. The CDR3 runs to 20 residues. Sequencing was performed on CD4+ or CD8+ T cells sorted from blood, taken in a trial of the OX40 agonist ivuxolimab. The chain couples TRBV28 to TRBJ2-6, with D tentatively TRBD2 (7 bases). This sequence originates from an adult with an advanced solid tumor such as melanoma, head and neck, liver or kidney cancer. In DNA form, the CDR3 reads TGTGCCAGCAGTCCCTCGCGGGGGCGAGCATTCGGGGCTGGGGCCAACGTCCTGACTTTC. Translating gives CASSPSRGRAFGAGANVLTF.